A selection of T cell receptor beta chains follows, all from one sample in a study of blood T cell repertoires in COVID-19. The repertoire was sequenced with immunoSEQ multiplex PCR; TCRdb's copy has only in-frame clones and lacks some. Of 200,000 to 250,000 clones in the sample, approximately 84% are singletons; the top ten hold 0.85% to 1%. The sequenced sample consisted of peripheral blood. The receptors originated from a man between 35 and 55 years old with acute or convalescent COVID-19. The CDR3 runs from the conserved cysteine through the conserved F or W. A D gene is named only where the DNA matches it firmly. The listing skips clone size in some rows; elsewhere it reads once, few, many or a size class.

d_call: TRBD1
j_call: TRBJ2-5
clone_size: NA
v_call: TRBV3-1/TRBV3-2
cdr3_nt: TGTGCCAGCAGCCAAGATCTAGGGGGCGGGCGAGAGACCCAGTACTTC
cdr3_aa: CASSQDLGGGRETQYF

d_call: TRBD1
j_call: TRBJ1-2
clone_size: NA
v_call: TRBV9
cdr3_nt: TGTGCCAGCAGCTCCGGGACAGGGAAGTCAGGCTACACCTTC
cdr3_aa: CASSSGTGKSGYTF

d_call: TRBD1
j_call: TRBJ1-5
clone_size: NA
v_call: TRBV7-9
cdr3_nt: TGTGCCAGCAGCTATGGGACAGGGGGCAATCAGCCCCAGCATTTT
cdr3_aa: CASSYGTGGNQPQHF

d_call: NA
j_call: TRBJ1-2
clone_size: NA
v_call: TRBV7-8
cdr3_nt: TGTGCCAGCAGCTCGCCGGCGGATTCCTCTAAAGCTAACTATGGCTACACCTTC
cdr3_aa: CASSSPADSSKANYGYTF

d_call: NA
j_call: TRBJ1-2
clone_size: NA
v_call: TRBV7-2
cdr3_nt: TGTGCCAGCAGCTTCCTGACGAGAAGCCAGGTCCCCACCTTC
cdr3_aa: CASSFLTRSQVPTF

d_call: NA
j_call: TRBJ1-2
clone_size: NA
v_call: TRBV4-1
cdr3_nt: TGCGCCAGCAGCCAGGCGGGGGGCTATGGCTACACCTTC
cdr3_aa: CASSQAGGYGYTF

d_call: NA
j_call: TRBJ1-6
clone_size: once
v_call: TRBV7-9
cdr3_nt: TGTGCCAGCAGCTTCCAACTCAGTACAGGAAGCTCCTATAATTCACCCCTCCACTTT
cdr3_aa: CASSFQLSTGSSYNSPLHF

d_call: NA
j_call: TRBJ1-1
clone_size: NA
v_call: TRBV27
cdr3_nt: TGTGCCAGCTTATCCCGGCAGGGGCGAACTGAAGCTTTCTTT
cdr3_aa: CASLSRQGRTEAFF

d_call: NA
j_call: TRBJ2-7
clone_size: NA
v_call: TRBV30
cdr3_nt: TGTGCCTGGAGTGTAAAGCAGGGCTACTCCTACGAGCAGTACTTC
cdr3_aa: CAWSVKQGYSYEQYF

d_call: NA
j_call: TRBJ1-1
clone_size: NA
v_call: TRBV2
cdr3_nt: TGTGCCAGCAGTGCGGGACAGAACACTGAAGCTTTCTTT
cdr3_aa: CASSAGQNTEAFF

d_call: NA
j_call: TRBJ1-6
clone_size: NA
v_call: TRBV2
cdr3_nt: TGTGCCAGCAGTGAAGCGAGCCAGGGGAATTCACCCCTCCACTTT
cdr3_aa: CASSEASQGNSPLHF

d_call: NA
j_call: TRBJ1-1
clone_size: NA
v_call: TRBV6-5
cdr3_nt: TGTGCCAGCAGTTACTCGTCCATCGGGAACACTGAAGCTTTCTTT
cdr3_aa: CASSYSSIGNTEAFF

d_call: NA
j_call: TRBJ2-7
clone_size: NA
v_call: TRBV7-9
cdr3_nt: TGTGCCAGCAGCTTAGAGGGGATCTCCTACGAGCAGTACTTC
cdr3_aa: CASSLEGISYEQYF

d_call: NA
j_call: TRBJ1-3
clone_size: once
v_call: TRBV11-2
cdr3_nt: TGTGCCAGCAGCTTAGGGGGGCCCGGAAACACCATATATTTT
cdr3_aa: CASSLGGPGNTIYF

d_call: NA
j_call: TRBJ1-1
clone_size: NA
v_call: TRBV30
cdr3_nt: TGTGCCTGGAGTGTAGGCAGGAGGACTGAAGCTTTCTTT
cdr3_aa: CAWSVGRRTEAFF

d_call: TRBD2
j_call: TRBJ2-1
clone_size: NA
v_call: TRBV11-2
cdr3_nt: TGTGCCAGCACCCCCGGTAGCGGGGGAGACAGCTCCTACAATGAGCAGTTCTTC
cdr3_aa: CASTPGSGGDSSYNEQFF

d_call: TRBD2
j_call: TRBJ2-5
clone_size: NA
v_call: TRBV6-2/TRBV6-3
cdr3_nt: TGTGCCAGCAGTTGGGGAGCGGGGGGGTCCCAGTACTTC
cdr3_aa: CASSWGAGGSQYF

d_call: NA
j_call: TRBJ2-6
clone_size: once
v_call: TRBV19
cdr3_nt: TGTGCCAGTAGACGACAGGTCTACGGGGCCAACGTCCTGACTTTC
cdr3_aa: CASRRQVYGANVLTF

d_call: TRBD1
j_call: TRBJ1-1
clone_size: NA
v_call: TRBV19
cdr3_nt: TGTGCCAGTAGTTCGGACAGGGTTCCCACTGAAGCTTTCTTT
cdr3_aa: CASSSDRVPTEAFF

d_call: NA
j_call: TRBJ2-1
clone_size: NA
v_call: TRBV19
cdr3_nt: TGTGCCAGTAGTGTTGGACAGGTTCGGGGGAATGAGCAGTTCTTC
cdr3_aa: CASSVGQVRGNEQFF

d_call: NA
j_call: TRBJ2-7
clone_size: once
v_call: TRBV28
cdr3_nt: TGTGCCAGCAGTTTAATAGGTATGGGCCGGCACTACGAGCAGTACTTC
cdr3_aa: CASSLIGMGRHYEQYF

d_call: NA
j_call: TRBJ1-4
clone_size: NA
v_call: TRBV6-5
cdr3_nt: TGTGCCAGCAGCGATGAGGGAACTAATGAAAAACTGTTTTTT
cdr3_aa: CASSDEGTNEKLFF

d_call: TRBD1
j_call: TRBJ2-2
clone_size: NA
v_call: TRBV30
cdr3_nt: TGTGCCTGGAGTCCAGGGGGTTGGATCGGGGAGCTGTTTTTT
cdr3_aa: CAWSPGGWIGELFF

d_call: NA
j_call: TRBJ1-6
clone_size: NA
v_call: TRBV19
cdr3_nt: TGTGCCAGTAGTATGAACGGAGACTATAATTCACCCCTCCACTTT
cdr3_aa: CASSMNGDYNSPLHF

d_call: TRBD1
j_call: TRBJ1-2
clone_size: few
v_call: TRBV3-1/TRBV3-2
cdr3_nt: TGTGCCAGCAGCCAAGTCAGGCAGGGGGCTGGCTACACCTTC
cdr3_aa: CASSQVRQGAGYTF

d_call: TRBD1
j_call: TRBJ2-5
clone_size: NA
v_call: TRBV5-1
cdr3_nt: TGCGCCAGCACCGAACAGGGGGGAGGGACCCAGTACTTC
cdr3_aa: CASTEQGGGTQYF

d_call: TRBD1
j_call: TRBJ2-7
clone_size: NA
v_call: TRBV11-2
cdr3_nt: TGTGCCAGCAGCCGGGACAGAGATTACGAGCAGTACTTC
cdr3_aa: CASSRDRDYEQYF

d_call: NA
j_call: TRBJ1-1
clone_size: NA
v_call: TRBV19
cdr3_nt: TGTGCCAGTAGTATTTGGGGAGGTGAAGCTTTCTTT
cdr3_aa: CASSIWGGEAFF

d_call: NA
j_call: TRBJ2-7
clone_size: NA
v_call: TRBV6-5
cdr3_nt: TGTGCCAGCAGTTTCCTCAGGGGACCGGGGGAGCAGTACTTC
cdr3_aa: CASSFLRGPGEQYF

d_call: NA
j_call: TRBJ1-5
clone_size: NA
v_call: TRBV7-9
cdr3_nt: TGTGCCAGCGACTCAGGGAGCAATCAGCCCCAGCATTTT
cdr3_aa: CASDSGSNQPQHF

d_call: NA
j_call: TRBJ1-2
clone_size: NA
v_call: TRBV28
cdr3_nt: TGTGCCAGCAGTCCGGCGACAGTTTCCTATGGCTACACCTTC
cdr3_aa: CASSPATVSYGYTF

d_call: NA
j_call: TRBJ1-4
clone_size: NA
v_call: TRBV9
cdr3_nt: TGTGCCAGCAGCGGAGCGGGTAGACGGGCCGAACTGTTTTTT
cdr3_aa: CASSGAGRRAELFF

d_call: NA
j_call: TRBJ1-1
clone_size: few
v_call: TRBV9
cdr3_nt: TGTGCCAGCAGCGTAGGGGGGGTGAACACTGAAGCTTTCTTT
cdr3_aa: CASSVGGVNTEAFF

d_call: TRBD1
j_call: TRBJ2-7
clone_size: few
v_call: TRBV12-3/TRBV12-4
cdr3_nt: TGTGCCAGCACTAGGACAGGGGCCTACGAGCAGTACTTC
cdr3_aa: CASTRTGAYEQYF

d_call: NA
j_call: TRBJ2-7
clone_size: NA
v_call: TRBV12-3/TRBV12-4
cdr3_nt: TGTGCCAGCAGTCCTACAGGGAACGAGCAGTACTTC
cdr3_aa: CASSPTGNEQYF

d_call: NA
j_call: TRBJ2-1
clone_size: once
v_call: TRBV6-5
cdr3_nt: TGTGCCAGCAGACTGAACAATGAGCAGTTCTTC
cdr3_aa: CASRLNNEQFF

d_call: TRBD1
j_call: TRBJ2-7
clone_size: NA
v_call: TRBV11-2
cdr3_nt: TGTGCCAGCAGCTTCTCCGGGACAGGGGACGAGCAGTACTTC
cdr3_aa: CASSFSGTGDEQYF

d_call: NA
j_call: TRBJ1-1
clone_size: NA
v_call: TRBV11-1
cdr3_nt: TGTGCCAGCAGCGTACAGATGAACACTGAAGCTTTCTTT
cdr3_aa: CASSVQMNTEAFF

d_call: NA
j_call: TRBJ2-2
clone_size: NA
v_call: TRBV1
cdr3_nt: TGCACCAGCAGCCAAGGCCCTAGCGGGGCCCAACCGAACACCGGGGAGCTGTTTTTT
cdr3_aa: CTSSQGPSGAQPNTGELFF

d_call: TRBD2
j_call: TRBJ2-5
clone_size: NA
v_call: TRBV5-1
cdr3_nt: TGCGCCAGCAGCTTGGGGACTAGCGGTGGGGAGACCCAGTACTTC
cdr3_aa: CASSLGTSGGETQYF

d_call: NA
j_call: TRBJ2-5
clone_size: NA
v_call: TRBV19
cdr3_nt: TGTGCCAGTAGTATTGGGCAAAGCGGTACGGCGGAGACCCAGTACTTC
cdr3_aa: CASSIGQSGTAETQYF